This is a list of T cell receptor beta chains from one sample in a study of blood T cells in healthy people across ages. Each CDR3 protein is one row after TCRdb ran MiXCR on the 5' RACE reads. This table holds some 1.8 million distinct CDR3 sequences, 30% to 40% found once. The material sequenced was blood. These receptors all stem from a human donor in good health. Each CDR3 is given with its conserved first and last residue. A D gene is named only where the DNA matches it firmly. Part of the rows lack a size; the others show once, few, many or a class for expanded clones.

d_gene,abundance,v_gene,j_gene,CDR3nt,CDR3aa
.,.,TRBV7-2,TRBJ2-1,TGTGCCAGCAGCCGGCCCCCGACAGGTGACAATGAGCAGTTCTTC,CASSRPPTGDNEQFF
.,.,TRBV9,TRBJ1-2,TGTGCCAGCAGCCCCAGCGGGTCTTACTATGGCTACACCTTC,CASSPSGSYYGYTF
.,.,TRBV24-1,TRBJ2-1,TGTGCCACCAGTGATTTTTATGGGCAGTTCTTC,CATSDFYGQFF
.,.,TRBV15,TRBJ2-5,TGTGCCACCAGCAGAGATGAAATGGAGACCCAGTACTTC,CATSRDEMETQYF
.,.,TRBV4-1,TRBJ1-1,TGCGCCAGCAGCCAAGCTATCCAAGGGTTGAACACTGAAGCTTTCTTT,CASSQAIQGLNTEAFF
.,.,TRBV29-1,TRBJ1-2,TGCAGCGTCCGCGGGACACCCTTGCTCGAATCTAACTATGGCTACACCTTC,CSVRGTPLLESNYGYTF
.,.,TRBV5-8,TRBJ2-5,TGTGCCAGCAGCTTGTTTGGGCGCCCCCAAATGATCCAGTACTTC,CASSLFGRPQMIQYF
.,few,TRBV10-2,TRBJ1-1,TGCGCCAGCAGCAGGGAGGTCAGGAACACTGAAGCTTTCTTT,CASSREVRNTEAFF
TRBD1,.,TRBV29-1,TRBJ1-5,TGCAGCGTTGCACAGGGGAATCAGCCCCAGCATTTT,CSVAQGNQPQHF
.,few,TRBV25-1,TRBJ2-7,TGTGCCAGCAGTGGGGGACTCCTCCACGAGCAGTACTTC,CASSGGLLHEQYF
.,.,TRBV29-1,TRBJ1-5,TGCAGCGTAGGGGGGGACATTGATCAGCCCCAGCATTTT,CSVGGDIDQPQHF
.,few,TRBV15,TRBJ2-5,TGTGCCACCAGCAGAGATTCGTCGACAGGAGAGACCCAGTACTTC,CATSRDSSTGETQYF
TRBD2,.,TRBV20-1,TRBJ2-1,TGCAGTGCTAGGACGCCTAGCGGGGGGGTCTATGAGCAGTTCTTC,CSARTPSGGVYEQFF
.,once,TRBV7-2,TRBJ1-5,TGTGCCAGCAGCTTAGGGCAGTTTAGCAATCAGCCCCAGCATTTT,CASSLGQFSNQPQHF
.,few,TRBV4-1,TRBJ2-7,TGCGCCAGCAGCCTGCGGGGATTCGATGCAGCCTACGAGCAGTACTTC,CASSLRGFDAAYEQYF